A selection of T cell receptor beta chains follows, all from one sample in a study of blood T cell repertoires in COVID-19. TCRdb keeps only in-frame clones here, not all; method: immunoSEQ multiplex PCR. The data hold some 170,000 clones, with around three quarters observed a single time. Sequenced sample: peripheral blood. The source is a man aged 55 to 70 with acute or convalescent COVID-19. CDR3s include the opening cysteine and the closing phenylalanine or tryptophan. Fields, in order: V gene, J gene, clone size, D gene, CDR3 protein, CDR3 DNA. The D gene is left open where the match is weak. Rows may omit the clone size; those that give it use once, few, many or a size class.

V gene: TRBV24-1; J gene: TRBJ2-1; clone size: -; D gene: TRBD1; CDR3 protein: CATSDVWTGISYNEQFF; CDR3 DNA: TGTGCCACCAGTGATGTCTGGACAGGGATCTCCTACAATGAGCAGTTCTTC
V gene: TRBV13; J gene: TRBJ2-7; clone size: -; D gene: -; CDR3 protein: CASSSSSSYEQYF; CDR3 DNA: TGTGCCAGCAGCTCCTCGTCGTCCTACGAGCAGTACTTC
V gene: TRBV13; J gene: TRBJ2-7; clone size: -; D gene: TRBD1; CDR3 protein: CASSSRDREQYF; CDR3 DNA: TGTGCCAGCAGCTCCCGGGACAGGGAGCAGTACTTC
V gene: TRBV5-1; J gene: TRBJ2-7; clone size: -; D gene: -; CDR3 protein: CASSYFPGAYEQYF; CDR3 DNA: TGCGCCAGCAGTTATTTCCCAGGGGCCTACGAGCAGTACTTC
V gene: TRBV7-9; J gene: TRBJ2-7; clone size: -; D gene: -; CDR3 protein: CASSLAGTTYEQYF; CDR3 DNA: TGTGCCAGCAGCCTAGCCGGGACAACCTACGAGCAGTACTTC
V gene: TRBV11-1; J gene: TRBJ2-3; clone size: -; D gene: -; CDR3 protein: CASSRGAGDTQYF; CDR3 DNA: TGTGCCAGCAGCCGCGGGGCGGGAGATACGCAGTATTTT
V gene: TRBV11-2; J gene: TRBJ1-1; clone size: -; D gene: -; CDR3 protein: CASSTDRNTEAFF; CDR3 DNA: TGTGCCAGCAGCACCGACAGGAACACTGAAGCTTTCTTT
V gene: TRBV6-6; J gene: TRBJ1-6; clone size: -; D gene: -; CDR3 protein: CASSSRFESPLHF; CDR3 DNA: TGTGCCAGCAGTTCACGGTTTGAGTCACCCCTCCACTTT
V gene: TRBV6-1; J gene: TRBJ2-1; clone size: -; D gene: -; CDR3 protein: CASSERRQVDEQFF; CDR3 DNA: TGTGCCAGCAGTGAGAGGAGACAGGTCGATGAGCAGTTCTTC
V gene: TRBV5-4; J gene: TRBJ2-5; clone size: -; D gene: -; CDR3 protein: CASSFEARETQYF; CDR3 DNA: TGTGCCAGCAGCTTTGAAGCCCGGGAGACCCAGTACTTC
V gene: TRBV25-1; J gene: TRBJ2-2; clone size: -; D gene: -; CDR3 protein: CASSPLNTGELFF; CDR3 DNA: TGTGCCAGCAGTCCGTTGAACACCGGGGAGCTGTTTTTT
V gene: TRBV30; J gene: TRBJ2-2; clone size: once; D gene: -; CDR3 protein: CAWSVLGSGELFF; CDR3 DNA: TGTGCCTGGAGTGTACTGGGCTCCGGGGAGCTGTTTTTT
V gene: TRBV30; J gene: TRBJ1-2; clone size: -; D gene: -; CDR3 protein: CAWSDVGRGGYTF; CDR3 DNA: TGTGCCTGGAGTGATGTGGGGAGAGGCGGCTACACCTTC
V gene: TRBV10-3; J gene: TRBJ2-2; clone size: -; D gene: -; CDR3 protein: CAISARVEELFF; CDR3 DNA: TGTGCCATCAGTGCCAGGGTCGAGGAGCTGTTTTTT
V gene: TRBV4-3; J gene: TRBJ1-4; clone size: -; D gene: -; CDR3 protein: CASSQARSQGNEKLFF; CDR3 DNA: TGCGCCAGCAGCCAAGCGAGAAGCCAGGGGAATGAAAAACTGTTTTTT
V gene: TRBV5-1; J gene: TRBJ2-7; clone size: -; D gene: TRBD1; CDR3 protein: CASSLGQGGYEQYF; CDR3 DNA: TGCGCCAGCAGCTTGGGACAGGGGGGCTACGAGCAGTACTTC
V gene: TRBV7-9; J gene: TRBJ2-4; clone size: -; D gene: -; CDR3 protein: CASRLTGLGAKNIQYF; CDR3 DNA: TGTGCCAGCAGATTAACAGGGCTGGGAGCCAAAAACATTCAGTACTTC
V gene: TRBV2; J gene: TRBJ1-1; clone size: -; D gene: TRBD1; CDR3 protein: CASSGRTGGAFF; CDR3 DNA: TGTGCCAGCAGTGGCCGGACAGGTGGGGCTTTCTTT
V gene: TRBV14; J gene: TRBJ1-1; clone size: -; D gene: -; CDR3 protein: CASSQSTVFAEAFF; CDR3 DNA: TGTGCCAGCAGCCAAAGTACGGTGTTCGCTGAAGCTTTCTTT
V gene: TRBV12-3/TRBV12-4; J gene: TRBJ1-2; clone size: -; D gene: -; CDR3 protein: CASSSGVYYGYTF; CDR3 DNA: TGTGCCAGCAGTTCAGGGGTGTACTATGGCTACACCTTC
V gene: TRBV30; J gene: TRBJ1-5; clone size: -; D gene: -; CDR3 protein: CAWNLEGSNQHQHF; CDR3 DNA: TGTGCCTGGAACTTAGAGGGTTCCAATCAGCACCAGCATTTT